This T cell receptor (beta chain) was identified in a study of CD8+ T cells in alopecia areata. As to treatment: oral pan-JAK inhibitor, 5-10 mg twice daily. The V gene's germline CDR1 is GTSNPN and CDR2 SVGIG (reference sequence). V shed 0 bases, J shed 4 bases, and the junction held 6 bases outside the gene matches. The CDR3 runs to 15 residues. Sequencing templates came from extracted RNA that was reverse transcribed into cDNA. The method was immunoSEQ multiplex PCR; TCRdb's version includes in-frame clones alone and lacks a portion of them. The table lists 150,000 to 200,000 clones, roughly three fifths of them singletons, with 1.3% in the top ten.

The receptor was isolated from a human donor with alopecia areata. J is TRBJ1-5 and V is TRBV30; 7 bases agree with TRBD1. This specimen consisted of CD4+ T cells sorted from blood, obtained between weeks 47 and 50, from a patient treated with tofacitinib. The CDR3 protein is CAWSVKGAGNQPQHF. The CDR3 DNA reads TGTGCCTGGAGTGTTAAGGGGGCTGGGAATCAGCCCCAGCATTTT.